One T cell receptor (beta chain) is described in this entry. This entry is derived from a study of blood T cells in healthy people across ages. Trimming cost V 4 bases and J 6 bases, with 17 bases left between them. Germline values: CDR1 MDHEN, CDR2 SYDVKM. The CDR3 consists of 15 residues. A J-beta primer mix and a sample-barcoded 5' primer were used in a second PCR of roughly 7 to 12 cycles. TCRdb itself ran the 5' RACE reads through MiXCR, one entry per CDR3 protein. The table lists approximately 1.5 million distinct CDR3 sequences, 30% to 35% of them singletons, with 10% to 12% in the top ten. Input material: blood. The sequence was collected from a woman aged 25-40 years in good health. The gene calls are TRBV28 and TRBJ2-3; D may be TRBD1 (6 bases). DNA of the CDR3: TGTGCCAGCAGTTCGGACAGCCTCCCAGGGGATACGCAGTATTTT. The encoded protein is CASSSDSLPGDTQYF.